Listed here are 28 T cell receptor beta chains from one sample, sequenced in a study of tumor-infiltrating lymphocytes in primary liver carcinoma. Both RNA and DNA were isolated together from roughly 20-30 mg of bulk tissue that had not been sorted. The authors made TCR beta cDNA from around 500 ng total RNA with a constant-region primer. Slightly modified ARM-PCR with three nested multiplex PCR rounds yielded TCR beta libraries. The first two PCR rounds, approximately 10 cycles each, used TRBV1-TRBV30 forward primers and a C-beta reverse primer. TCRdb independently ran MiXCR on the multiplex PCR reads; one entry per CDR3 protein. The sample yields around 19,000 distinct CDR3 sequences, almost 80% seen once. The specimen was liver tumor tissue from sampling region 4. Subset noted: tumor region T4, right-lateral pole. These receptors all stem from a woman in her twenties or thirties with primary liver carcinoma and hepatitis B virus infection.

As regards this clonotype: At one end, the junction sequence differs from germline, possibly due to a read error. The DNA for the CDR3 is TGTGCTAGCAGTGAAACCCTTCCCTGGGGCGCCGCCAACACCGGGGAGCTGTTTTTT. This translates into CASSETLPWGAANTGELFF. The rearrangement uses TRBV6-1 and TRBJ2-2; tentatively, D is TRBD1 (5 bases). The CDR3 contains 19 residues. Germline V gene data show CDR1 as MNHNS and CDR2 as SASEGT.

On this clonotype: One end of the junction does not line up with germline, which may come from a read error. This chain uses TRBV11-3 with TRBJ2-3; the D gene is possibly TRBD1 (5 bases). CDR1 is SGHNT and CDR2 is YENEEA in the germline V gene. There are 14 residues in the CDR3. This chain's CDR3 is CASSLDGPTGTRYF. In DNA, the CDR3 is TGTGCAAGCAGCTTAGATGGGCCCACAGGTACGCGGTATTTT.

With respect to this clonotype: Because the CDR3 is missing its conserved closing phenylalanine or tryptophan, this is likely a read error. The chain carries TRBV11-3 and TRBJ2-1; tentatively, D is TRBD2 (6 bases). The CDR3 sequence is 17 residues long. Germline CDR1 and CDR2: SGHNT and YENEEA. The CDR3 reads CASTLDLAGSSYNEQFL. The CDR3 bases are TGTGCCAGCACCTTAGATCTGGCGGGGAGCTCCTACAATGAGCAGTTCTTA.

The chain recombines TRBV11-1 with TRBJ2-2, with 9 bases lining up with TRBD2. CDR1 and CDR2 from the germline V gene are SGHAT and FQDESV (reference sequence). This CDR3 has 16 amino acids. In nucleotides, the CDR3 is TGTGACTGCAGCAGGGTTATAGCGGGAGTGTCCCGGGAGCTGTTTTTT. This sequence encodes CDCSRVIAGVSRELFF.

Notes on this clonotype: An end of the junction does not agree with germline; a read error may underlie this. The CDR3 loop reads CASSKAAYNEQLF. The CDR3 DNA is TGTGCCAGCAGTAAGGCGGCATACAACGAACAGCTCTTC. V is TRBV12-3 or TRBV12-4 and J is TRBJ2-1; D is undetermined. This CDR3 spans 13 amino acids.

The V call is TRBV4-2, the J call TRBJ1-1; TRBD1 might be the D (5 bases). V lost 4 bases and J 4 bases, leaving 19 bases between the germline ends. CDR1 is LGHNA, CDR2 YNFKEQ, per germline. This CDR3 spans 16 amino acids. The CDR3 region has the DNA TGTGCCAGCAGCCCTGTCGAGGGGAGATGGAGCACTGAAGCTTTCTTT. The encoded protein is CASSPVEGRWSTEAFF.

On this clonotype itself: A junction boundary mismatches the germline segment, possibly from a read error. This chain uses TRBV7-9 with TRBJ2-1; either TRBD1 or TRBD2 may fit D (6 bases each). CDR1 is SEHNR, CDR2 FQNEAQ, per germline (reference sequence). The CDR3 is 14 residues long. The CDR3 spells CTSSSGGLYNEQFF. The CDR3 bases are TGTACCAGCAGCTCCGGGGGCCTATACAATGAGCAGTTCTTC. Full variable domain (rest looked up from reference TRBV7-9 and TRBJ2-1): DTGVSQNPRHKITKRGQNVTFRCDPISEHNRLYWYRQTLGQGPEFLTYFQNEAQLEKSRLLSDRFSAERPKGSFSTLEIQRTEQGDSAMYLCTSSSGGLYNEQFFGPGTRLTVL.

The V call is TRBV7-9, the J call TRBJ1-2, with D possibly TRBD1 on 6 matching bases. The CDR3 is 13 residues long. The germline gives CDR1 SEHNR, CDR2 FQNEAQ (reference sequence). This CDR3 reads CSCSVQGPYGYTF. In DNA, the CDR3 is TGTTCCTGTTCGGTTCAGGGGCCCTATGGCTACACCTTC.

Concerning this clonotype: It is likely a read error, because the conserved phenylalanine at the end of the CDR3 is missing. Because the CDR3's place on the DNA is in doubt, the DNA is left out and the CDR3 is given as listed by TCRdb. This CDR3 is CASSLLDQETQYC. The rearrangement joins TRBV28 to TRBJ2-5. Germline CDR1 is MDHEN and CDR2 is SYDVKM. The CDR3 sequence runs 13 residues, both termini included.

J is TRBJ2-5 and V is TRBV28, with 7 bases aligning to TRBD2. Trimming removed 5 bases from V and 4 bases from J; junction bases left unmatched: 7. The CDR3 consists of 14 residues. The V gene's germline CDR1 is MDHEN and CDR2 SYDVKM. This chain's CDR3 is CASSAAGRGETQYF. The CDR3 nucleotides read TGTGCCAGCAGTGCGGCAGGGAGGGGAGAGACCCAGTACTTC.

The count of this clonotype is one. The junction departs from germline at one end; a sequencing error may be responsible. CDR3 sequence reads: CASSRLSGGGYERFF. The CDR3 DNA reads TGTGCCAGCAGCCGACTATCGGGTGGGGGGTATGAGCGGTTCTTC. The V call is TRBV11-1, the J call TRBJ2-1, with TRBD2 as a possible D gene (6 bases). This CDR3 has 15 amino acids. CDR1 SGHAT and CDR2 FQDESV come from the germline V gene (reference sequence).

Notes on this clonotype: This CDR3 fails to terminate in the conserved phenylalanine or tryptophan, so it likely reflects a read error. V and J are TRBV4-3 and TRBJ2-1; 7 nucleotides match TRBD2. This CDR3 spans 16 amino acids. Germline loops: CDR1 LGHNA, CDR2 YSLEER. The CDR3 here is CAGSQDWDYAYNAQFS. For the CDR3, the DNA is TGCGCCGGCAGCCAAGATTGGGACTACGCCTACAATGCGCAGTTCTCC.

The chain's CDR3 is CASTAPLQSNEQFF. In nucleotides, the CDR3 is TGCGCCAGCACGGCTCCCCTACAGAGCAATGAGCAGTTCTTC. The rearrangement links TRBV10-2 to TRBJ2-1; D remains unclear. The V end lost 7 bases, the J end lost 6 bases, and 16 bases lay between the germline ends. This CDR3 is 14 amino acids long. Germline values: CDR1 WSHSY, CDR2 SAAADI.

As concerns this clonotype: Likely a read error: the CDR3 ends without its conserved phenylalanine or tryptophan. V gene TRBV5-1 combines with J gene TRBJ2-2; D not resolved. This CDR3 is built from 14 residues. Germline V gives CDR1 SGHRS, CDR2 YFSETQ. The CDR3 region is CGSNQPPNTGELFY. CDR3 in DNA: TGCGGCAGCAACCAACCTCCGAACACCGGGGAGCTGTTTTAT.

This clonotype has ten or more counts. The J gene is TRBJ1-6, the V gene TRBV9; D is undetermined. V was shortened by 3 bases and J by 7 bases, with 14 bases between the two germline ends. The CDR3 spans 15 residues. CDR1 SGDLS and CDR2 YYNGEE come from the germline V gene. The CDR3 sequence: CASSAGSSINSPLHF. The CDR3 nucleotides are TGTGCCAGCAGCGCCGGGTCGTCCATAAATTCACCCCTCCACTTT.

Concerning this clonotype: At one of its ends the junction is not consistent with the germline gene, which may arise from a read error. The chain employs TRBV7-9 and TRBJ1-2; a weak D match, TRBD1 (6 bases). The germline CDR1 and CDR2 sequences are SEHNR and FQNEAQ (reference sequence). The CDR3 sequence is 14 residues long. CDR3 sequence: CASSPWTAFYGHTF. For the CDR3, the DNA is TGTGCTAGCAGCCCTTGGACAGCCTTCTATGGCCACACCTTC. Together with reference TRBV7-9 and TRBJ1-2, the CDR3 gives the full variable domain: DTGVSQNPRHKITKRGQNVTFRCDPISEHNRLYWYRQTLGQGPEFLTYFQNEAQLEKSRLLSDRFSAERPKGSFSTLEIQRTEQGDSAMYLCASSPWTAFYGHTFGSGTRLTVV.

Details on this clonotype: An end of the junction differs from the germline gene, which may be a read error. The chain carries TRBV5-6 and TRBJ2-1; D is unresolved. The CDR3 is made up of 11 amino acids. Germline-derived CDR1 and CDR2 are SGHDT and YYEEEE. CDR3 region: CVSRGTSEQLF. The CDR3, as DNA: TGTGTCAGCAGAGGTACGAGTGAGCAGCTCTTC.

This clonotype was detected a few times. The genes are TRBV29-1 and TRBJ2-7, with D hard to call. CDR1 is SQVTM and CDR2 is ANQGSEA in the germline V gene. There are 15 residues in the CDR3. V was clipped by 8 bases and J by 13 bases, with 33 bases between them. The CDR3 coding sequence is TGCAGCACCACTGGGGAAGATAAGGATTACTACGGGCAATACTTC. This gives the protein CSTTGEDKDYYGQYF.

About this clonotype itself: This CDR3 is missing its conserved last phenylalanine or tryptophan, likely due to a read error. This chain uses TRBV5-6 with TRBJ2-2; the D is unclear. CDR1 is SGHDT, CDR2 YYEEEE, per germline. V dropped 4 bases and J dropped 4 bases, with 14 bases sitting between them. This CDR3 is 15 amino acids long. The DNA for the CDR3 is TGTGCCAGCAGCGTGGCACCCAGACTCACCGGGGAGCTGTTTTTA. Translation gives CASSVAPRLTGELFL.

The chain recombines TRBV4-1 with TRBJ1-5; perhaps TRBD1 as D (5 bases). Looked up from germline, CDR1 is MGHRA and CDR2 is YSYEKL. The CDR3 runs to 14 residues. In nucleotides, the CDR3 is TGCACCTGCGACTCACAGACAGATAGACAGCCCCAGCATTTT. This sequence encodes CTCDSQTDRQPQHF.

Note on this clonotype: One end of the junction is discordant with germline, which a read error may explain. The chain recombines TRBV12-3 or TRBV12-4 with TRBJ2-2, with D maybe TRBD2 (5 bases). CDR3 length equals 12 residues. The CDR3 nucleotides are TGTACCAGCAGATATGCCACCGGGGAGCCGTTTTTT. This gives the protein CTSRYATGEPFF.

This clonotype was observed many times. This chain joins TRBV11-2 and TRBJ2-2; D remains ambiguous. The CDR3 runs 16 residues. CDR1 and CDR2 from the germline V gene are SGHAT and FQNNGV. Trimming shortened V by 0 bases and J by 0 bases, and 8 bases separated the two germline ends. The CDR3 bases are TGTGCCAGCAGCTTAGATCTCCCTCCGAACACCGGGGAGCTGTTTTTT. Protein: CASSLDLPPNTGELFF.

Of note for this clonotype: The germline gene is not matched at one end of the junction; a read error may be the cause. The genes are TRBV3-1 and TRBJ1-5, with unresolved D. Germline CDR1 reads LGHDT; CDR2 reads YNNKEL (reference sequence). The CDR3 has 13 amino acids. The CDR3 nucleotides are TGTACCAGCAGCGAACAGTGTAATCAGCCCCAGCATTTT. Its translation is CTSSEQCNQPQHF.

This clonotype was seen just once. Relative to the germline gene, one junction end is altered; a read error may explain this. The chain couples TRBV4-2 to TRBJ2-7, with a weak D call TRBD1 (6 bases). The CDR3 sequence is 18 residues long. Germline V lookup: CDR1 LGHNA, CDR2 YNFKEQ. The DNA of the CDR3 is TGCGCCAGCAGTCAGGAACACCTAGGACAGAGGGGACCGCGCGAGCAGTGCTTC. Encoded protein: CASSQEHLGQRGPREQCF.

This clonotype was found many times. This chain links TRBV28 with TRBJ2-1, with D perhaps TRBD1 or TRBD2 (5 bases each). CDR1 is MDHEN, CDR2 SYDVKM, per germline. CDR3 length: 14 residues. Trimming cost V 6 bases and J 8 bases, with 17 bases left between them. DNA of the CDR3: TGTGCCAGCAGATACATGGCGGGCAGGGATGAGCAGTTCTTC. Amino acids: CASRYMAGRDEQFF.

This clonotype was seen once. The final CDR3 position lacks the conserved phenylalanine or tryptophan, pointing to a likely read error. The chain links TRBV4-3 to TRBJ1-2; weak D call: TRBD1 (5 bases). Germline CDR1 and CDR2: LGHNA and YSLEER. This CDR3 comprises 15 residues. This CDR3 reads CASSQDWIRVNGYTL. Here the CDR3 DNA reads TGCGCCAGCAGTCAAGATTGGATCAGGGTGAATGGCTACACCCTC.

The chain joins TRBV7-8 to TRBJ2-3; no clear D. V lost 1 base, J lost 8 bases, and 10 bases lay in between. This CDR3 is built from 13 residues. CDR1 is SGHVS and CDR2 is FQNEAQ in the germline V gene. In DNA form, the CDR3 reads TGTGCCAGCAGCTTAGGCGGAGTGACTACGCAGTATTTT. As protein: CASSLGGVTTQYF.

There are a few counts of this clonotype. At one end the junction does not follow the germline gene, possibly because of a read error. The chain carries TRBV11-2 and TRBJ1-2; 7 bases align to TRBD1. Germline values: CDR1 SGHAT, CDR2 FQNNGV. The CDR3 is 13 amino acids. CDR3 residues: CASTQGGGRRLHF. CDR3 DNA sequence: TGTGCCAGCACTCAGGGGGGGGGGCGGAGGCTACACTTC. The full variable domain, completed using reference TRBV11-2 and TRBJ1-2, is EAGVAQSPRYKIIEKRQSVAFWCNPISGHATLYWYQQILGQGPKLLIQFQNNGVVDDSQLPKDRFSAERLKGVDSTLKIQPAKLEDSAVYLCASTQGGGRRLHFGSGTRLTVV.